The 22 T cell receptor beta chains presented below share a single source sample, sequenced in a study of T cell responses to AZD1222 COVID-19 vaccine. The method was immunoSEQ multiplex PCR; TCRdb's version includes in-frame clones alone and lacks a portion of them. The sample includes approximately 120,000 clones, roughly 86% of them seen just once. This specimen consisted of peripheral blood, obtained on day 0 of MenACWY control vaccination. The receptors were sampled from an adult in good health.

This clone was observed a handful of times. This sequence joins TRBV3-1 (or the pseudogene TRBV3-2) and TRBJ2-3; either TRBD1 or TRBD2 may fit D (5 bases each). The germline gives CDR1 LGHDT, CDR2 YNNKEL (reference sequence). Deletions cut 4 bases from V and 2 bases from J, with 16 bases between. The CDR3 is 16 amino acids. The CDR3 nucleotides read TGTGCCAGCAGCCCCCGGGGCAGCACCCTCACAGATACGCAGTATTTT. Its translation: CASSPRGSTLTDTQYF.

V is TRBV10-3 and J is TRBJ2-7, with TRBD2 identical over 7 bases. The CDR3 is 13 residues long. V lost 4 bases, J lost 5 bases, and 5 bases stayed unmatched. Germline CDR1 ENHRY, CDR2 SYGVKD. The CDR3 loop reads CAISGGEGNEQYF. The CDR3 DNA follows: TGTGCCATCAGTGGGGGGGAGGGCAACGAGCAGTACTTC.

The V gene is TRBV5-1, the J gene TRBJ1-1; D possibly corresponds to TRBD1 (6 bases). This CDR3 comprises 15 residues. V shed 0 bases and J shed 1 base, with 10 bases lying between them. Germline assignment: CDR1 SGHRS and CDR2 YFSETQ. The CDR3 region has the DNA TGCGCCAGCAGCTTGGTTCCGGGGGCGAACACTGAAGCTTTCTTT. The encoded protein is CASSLVPGANTEAFF.

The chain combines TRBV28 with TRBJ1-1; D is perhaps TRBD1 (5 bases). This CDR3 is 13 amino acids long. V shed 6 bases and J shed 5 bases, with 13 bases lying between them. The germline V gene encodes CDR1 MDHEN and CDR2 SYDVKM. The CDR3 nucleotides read TGTGCCAGCAGAGTTGAGGGGTGGACTGAAGCTTTCTTT. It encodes CASRVEGWTEAFF.

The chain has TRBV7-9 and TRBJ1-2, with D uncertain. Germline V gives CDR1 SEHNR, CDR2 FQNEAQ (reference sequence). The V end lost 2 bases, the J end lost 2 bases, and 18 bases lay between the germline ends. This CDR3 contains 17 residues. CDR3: CASSLFGQTRGNYGYTF. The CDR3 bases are TGTGCCAGCAGCTTATTCGGTCAGACCAGAGGAAACTATGGCTACACCTTC.

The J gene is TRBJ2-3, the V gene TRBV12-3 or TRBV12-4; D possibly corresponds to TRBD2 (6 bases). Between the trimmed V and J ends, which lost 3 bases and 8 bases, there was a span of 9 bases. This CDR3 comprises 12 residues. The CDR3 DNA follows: TGTGCCAGCAGTTTGGGCGGGGTTACGCAGTATTTT. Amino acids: CASSLGGVTQYF.

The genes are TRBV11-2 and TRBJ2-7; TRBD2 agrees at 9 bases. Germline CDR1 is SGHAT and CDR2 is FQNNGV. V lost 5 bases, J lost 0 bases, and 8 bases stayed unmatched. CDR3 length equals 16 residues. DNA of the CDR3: TGTGCCAGCAGCATGACTAGCGGCACAAGCTCCTACGAGCAGTACTTC. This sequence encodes CASSMTSGTSSYEQYF.

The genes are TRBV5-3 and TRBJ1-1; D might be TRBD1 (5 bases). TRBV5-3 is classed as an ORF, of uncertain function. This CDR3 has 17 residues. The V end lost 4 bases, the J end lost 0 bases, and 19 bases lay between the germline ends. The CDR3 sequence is CARSPAPPSGMNTEAFF. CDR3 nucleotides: TGTGCCAGAAGCCCGGCCCCTCCTTCAGGGATGAACACTGAAGCTTTCTTT.

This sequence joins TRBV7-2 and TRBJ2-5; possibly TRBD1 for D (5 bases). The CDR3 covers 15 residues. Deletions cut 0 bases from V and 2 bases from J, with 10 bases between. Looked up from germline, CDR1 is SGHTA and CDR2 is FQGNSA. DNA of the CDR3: TGTGCCAGCAGCTTAGCGTGGGGCCCGCAAGAGACCCAGTACTTC. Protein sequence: CASSLAWGPQETQYF.

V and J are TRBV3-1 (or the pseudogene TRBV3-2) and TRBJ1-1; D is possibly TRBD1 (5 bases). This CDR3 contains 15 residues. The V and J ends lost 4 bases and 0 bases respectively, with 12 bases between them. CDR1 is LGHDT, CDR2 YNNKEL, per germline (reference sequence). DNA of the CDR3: TGTGCCAGCAGCCCAAAGACAGTAATGAACACTGAAGCTTTCTTT. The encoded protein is CASSPKTVMNTEAFF.

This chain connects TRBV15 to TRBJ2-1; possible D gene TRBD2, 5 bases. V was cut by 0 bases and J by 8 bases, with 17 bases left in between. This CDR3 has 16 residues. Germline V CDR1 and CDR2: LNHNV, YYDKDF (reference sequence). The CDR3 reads CATSRDDYRVSDEQFF. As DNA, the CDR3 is TGTGCCACCAGCAGAGATGACTACCGGGTAAGCGATGAGCAGTTCTTC.

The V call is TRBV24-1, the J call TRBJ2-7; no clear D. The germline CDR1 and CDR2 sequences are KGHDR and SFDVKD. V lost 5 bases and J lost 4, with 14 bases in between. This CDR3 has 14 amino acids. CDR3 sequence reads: CATSGKVPPYEQYF. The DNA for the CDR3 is TGTGCCACCAGTGGGAAGGTACCGCCTTACGAGCAGTACTTC.

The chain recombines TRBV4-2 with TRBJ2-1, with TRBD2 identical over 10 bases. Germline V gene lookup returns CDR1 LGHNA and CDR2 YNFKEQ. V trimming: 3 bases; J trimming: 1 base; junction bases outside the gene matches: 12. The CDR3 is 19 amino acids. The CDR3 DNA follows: TGTGCCAGCAGCCAGGCTAGCTCGCTAGCGGGAGTGTCCTACAATGAGCAGTTCTTC. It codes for CASSQASSLAGVSYNEQFF.

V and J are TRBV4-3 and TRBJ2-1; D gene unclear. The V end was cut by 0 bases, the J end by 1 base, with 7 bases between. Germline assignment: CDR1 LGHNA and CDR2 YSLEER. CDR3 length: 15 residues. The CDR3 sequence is CASSQDLISYNEQFF. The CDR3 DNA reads TGCGCCAGCAGCCAAGACCTGATTTCCTACAATGAGCAGTTCTTC.

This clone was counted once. CDR3 coding DNA: TGTGCCAGCAGTTTAACCCCTTCCTGGGGCACTGAAGCTTTCTTT. It is translated as CASSLTPSWGTEAFF. The rearrangement joins TRBV27 to TRBJ1-1, with D hard to call. The CDR3 sequence is 15 residues long. CDR1 MNHEY and CDR2 SMNVEV come from the germline V gene (reference sequence). V was pared by 2 bases and J by 4 bases, with 14 bases between.

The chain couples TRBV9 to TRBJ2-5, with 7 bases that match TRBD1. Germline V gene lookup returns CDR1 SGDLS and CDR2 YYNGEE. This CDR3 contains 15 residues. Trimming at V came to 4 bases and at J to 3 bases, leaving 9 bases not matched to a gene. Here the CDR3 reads CASSKDRRGEETQYF. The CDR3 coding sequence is TGTGCCAGCAGCAAGGACAGGCGAGGGGAAGAGACCCAGTACTTC.

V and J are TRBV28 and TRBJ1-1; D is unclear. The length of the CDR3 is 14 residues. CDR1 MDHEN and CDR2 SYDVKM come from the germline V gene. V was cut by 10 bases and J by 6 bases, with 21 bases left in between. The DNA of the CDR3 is TGTGCCATCAACTCCGGGAGAAAGGGCGCTGAAGCTTTCTTT. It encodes CAINSGRKGAEAFF.

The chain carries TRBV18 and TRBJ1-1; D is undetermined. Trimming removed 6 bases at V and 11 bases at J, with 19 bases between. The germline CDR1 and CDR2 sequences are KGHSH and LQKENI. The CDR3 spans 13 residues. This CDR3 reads CASSPPSDGIAFF. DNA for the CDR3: TGTGCCAGCTCTCCTCCCTCCGACGGGATTGCTTTCTTT.

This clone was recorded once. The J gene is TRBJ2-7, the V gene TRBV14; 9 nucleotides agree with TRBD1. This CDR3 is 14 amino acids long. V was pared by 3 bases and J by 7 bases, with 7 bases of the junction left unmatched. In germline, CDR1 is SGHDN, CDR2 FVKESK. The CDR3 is CASSQLQGAGEQYF. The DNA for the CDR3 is TGTGCCAGCAGCCAGCTACAGGGGGCGGGAGAGCAGTACTTC.

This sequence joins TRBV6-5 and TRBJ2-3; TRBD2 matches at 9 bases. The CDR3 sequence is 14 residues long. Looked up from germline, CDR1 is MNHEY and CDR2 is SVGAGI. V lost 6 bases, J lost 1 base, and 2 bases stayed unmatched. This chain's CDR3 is CASRRGGRTDTQYF. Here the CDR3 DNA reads TGTGCCAGCAGGCGGGGGGGCCGCACAGATACGCAGTATTTT.

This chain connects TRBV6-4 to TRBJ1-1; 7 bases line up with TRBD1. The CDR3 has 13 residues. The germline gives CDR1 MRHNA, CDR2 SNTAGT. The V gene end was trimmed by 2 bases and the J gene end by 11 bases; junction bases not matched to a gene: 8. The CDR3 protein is CASSDQGGAYAFF. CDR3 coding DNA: TGTGCCAGCAGTGACCAAGGGGGCGCTTACGCTTTCTTT.

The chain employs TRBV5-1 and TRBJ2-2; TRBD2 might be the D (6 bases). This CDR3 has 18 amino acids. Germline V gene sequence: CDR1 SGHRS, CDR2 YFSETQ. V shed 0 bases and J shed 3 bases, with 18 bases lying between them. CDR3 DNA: TGCGCCAGCAGCTTGGAAGGTTCGGCCGGCGGGGACACCGGGGAGCTGTTTTTT. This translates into CASSLEGSAGGDTGELFF.